This T cell receptor beta chain was identified in a study of shared clonotypes between healthy human individuals (dated by TCRdb to about 2020). Regarding the research as a whole: The cohort included a few men and a couple of women between 18 and 49 years of age. For each donor, three plates each were used for CD4 naive and CD4 memory, two plates were used for CD8 naive, and one plate was used for CD8 memory. Between about 0.8 and 8.9 billion PBMCs per donor were obtained by leukapheresis. Different laboratories and diverse techniques were used to prepare libraries and sequence TCR repertoires, to increase sequencing depth and limit assay-specific biases. The study deeply sequenced blood TCR repertoires of about 5 healthy adults to estimate repertoire size and the extent of clonotype sharing between individuals.

Using the deep immunoSEQ assay, TCR CDR3 regions were amplified from genomic DNA by multiplex PCR. Extracted genomic DNA from each cell subset was distributed evenly across all wells of several immunoSEQ 96-well plates, and each plate was treated as a replicate. For sorted subsets, 150 to 200 ng genomic DNA, equal to some 28,000 T cell genomes, was loaded into each replicate PCR. Purified libraries were quantified with a Qubit 3.0 fluorometer, sized on a Bioanalyzer 2100, and re-quantified with the KAPA Library Quantification kit. Every immunoSEQ 96-well plate was sequenced on a dedicated single-read 150-cycle Illumina NextSeq 550 flow cell. Per the source publication's procedure: The immunoSEQ output contained only junctional sequences without quality scores, so filtering could not match that applied to full-length reads. Sequences were annotated with PyIR, a Python wrapper for IgBLAST v1.9, and V/J genes and CDR3 were assigned using IMGT germline references. Reads with weak V/J assignments (E-value above 1e-6), missing CDR3, stop codons, out-of-frame junctions, or ambiguous translated residues were removed. V3J clonotypes were defined by identical inferred V gene, J gene, and CDR3 amino acid sequence. The percentage overlap between two repertoires was calculated by dividing the number of shared unique clonotypes by the size of the smaller repertoire. Richness of each repertoire was evaluated using RTK rarefaction, the Chao1 estimator, and Recon v2.1 estimates of unobserved clonotypes. Generation probabilities were computed with OLGA for all TCRbeta clonotypes obtained by the gDNA method from several donors. In TCRdb, the immuneACCESS table is reduced to in-frame sequences with V and J assigned. These tables do not hold every clone; where another copy was compared, an unresolved V gene accounts for under half, and the others remain unexplained. V and J calls and clone size are given by that table; D and trimming were obtained from the DNA. The sample profile shows some 2,100,000 clones; about 92% of them were found once. Clones ranked in the top ten supply 1.7% of the sample.

With respect to this clone: No antigen is known for it. One base away there is no much larger clone; base qualities are not given. The sample contains more than one DNA sequence encoding this CDR3.

The study at large found these results: Even with the large sequencing depth, rarefaction of the sorted-subset datasets indicated that sequencing was incomplete. Sampling was limited to blood, and TCR repertoires in tissue likely differ from TCR repertoires in blood. Compared with non-shared clonotypes, the clonotypes found in all four sorted-subset donors had higher generation probabilities. Pairwise subsampling indicated that sequencing depth was expected to affect the degree of clonotype sharing among donors. Larger estimated clonotype richness was generally found for naive subsets than for memory subsets. Around 5.4% of naive CD4, 3.5% of naive CD8, approximately 2.2% of memory CD4, and 0.35% to 0.4% of memory CD8 clonotypes were shared across several donors. Because the study included a small number of donors, the genetic and exposure-history diversity represented was limited.

CD8 naive samples consisted of CD45RO-negative cells that were positively selected for CCR7, yielding a CD45RA+CCR7+ population without TemRA cells. Healthy HIV-negative adults with no recently reported acute infections or vaccinations were included as donors. Every donor was a Caucasian adult living in Nashville, Tennessee, USA. Blood was collected by leukapheresis, and PBMCs were isolated by Ficoll-Histopaque density gradient centrifugation and then cryopreserved in liquid nitrogen vapor phase. Analytical flow cytometry was used to check the purity and quantity of every magnetically sorted T cell population. From each sorted fraction, genomic DNA was isolated and quantified by UV absorbance on a Nanodrop 2000c. Sequenced material: naive CD8+ T cells from PBMCs. In the paper's terms, the cell subset or site label means: CD45RA+CCR7+. The TCR originated in a man between 18 and 29 years old in good health. Some clones in this sample may be carry-over from other donors' samples.

The base sequence is TGTGCCAGCAGCGTAGGTAGGGATACGCAGTATTTT. Translated, this is CASSVGRDTQYF. Rearrangement joined TRBV9 to TRBJ2-3; confidence is insufficient to name the D gene. Trimming costs V 0 bases and J 6 bases, and their ends lie 5 bases apart. The CDR3, from cysteine to phenylalanine, totals 12 residues. Of all the DNA, just the CDR3 is kept, 36 bases in frame from base 1. CDR1 and CDR2, looked up from the germline V gene, are SGDLS and YYNGEE. Reference TRBV9 and TRBJ2-3 proteins supply the regions before and after the CDR3; the full variable domain is: DSGVTQTPKHLITATGQRVTLRCSPRSGDLSVYWYQQSLDQGLQFLIQYYNGEERAKGNILERFSAQQFPDLHSELNLSSLELGDSALYFCASSVGRDTQYFGPGTRLTVL.